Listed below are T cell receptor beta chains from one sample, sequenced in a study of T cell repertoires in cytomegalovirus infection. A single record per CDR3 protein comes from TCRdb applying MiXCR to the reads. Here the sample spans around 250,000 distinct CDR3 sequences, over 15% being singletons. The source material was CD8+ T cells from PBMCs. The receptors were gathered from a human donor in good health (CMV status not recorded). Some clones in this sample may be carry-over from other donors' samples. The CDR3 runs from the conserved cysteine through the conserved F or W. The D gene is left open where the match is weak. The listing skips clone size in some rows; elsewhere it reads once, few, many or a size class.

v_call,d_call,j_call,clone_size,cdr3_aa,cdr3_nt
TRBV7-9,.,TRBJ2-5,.,CASSTELQETQYF,TGTGCCAGCAGCACCGAGCTCCAAGAGACCCAGTACTTC
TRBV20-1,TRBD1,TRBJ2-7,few,CSAWTGVNYEQYF,TGCAGTGCTTGGACAGGGGTAAACTACGAGCAGTACTTC
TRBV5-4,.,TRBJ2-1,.,CASSRTGGDGPYNEQFF,TGTGCCAGCAGCCGCACGGGGGGCGATGGCCCCTACAATGAGCAGTTCTTC
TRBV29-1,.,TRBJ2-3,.,CSVKRALNTDTQYF,TGCAGCGTAAAAAGGGCTCTGAACACAGATACGCAGTATTTT
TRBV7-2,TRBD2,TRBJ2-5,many,CASSAGGEETQYF,TGTGCCAGCAGCGCCGGGGGGGAGGAGACCCAGTACTTC
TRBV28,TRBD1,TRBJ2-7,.,CASSLSLTGAFNEQYF,TGTGCCAGCAGTTTATCTCTGACAGGGGCCTTTAACGAGCAGTACTTC
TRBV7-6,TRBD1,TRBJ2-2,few,CASSFAKGAGNTGELFF,TGTGCCAGCAGCTTTGCGAAGGGGGCGGGGAACACCGGGGAGCTGTTTTTT
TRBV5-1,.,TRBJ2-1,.,CASSFWLRNNEQFF,TGCGCCAGCAGTTTCTGGCTACGAAACAATGAGCAGTTCTTC
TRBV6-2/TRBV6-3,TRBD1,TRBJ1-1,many,CASSYQPAGTGDTEAFF,TGTGCCAGCAGTTACCAGCCTGCCGGGACAGGGGACACTGAAGCTTTCTTT
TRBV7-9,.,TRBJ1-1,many,CASSPMYTEAFF,TGTGCCAGCAGCCCCATGTACACTGAAGCTTTCTTT
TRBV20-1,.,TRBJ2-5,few,CSARDIVGKETQYF,TGCAGTGCTAGAGATATCGTGGGGAAAGAGACCCAGTACTTC
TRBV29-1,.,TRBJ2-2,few,CSVERDTGELFF,TGCAGCGTTGAAAGAGACACCGGGGAGCTGTTTTTT
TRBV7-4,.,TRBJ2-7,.,CVSSQLAGYEQYF,TGTGTCAGCAGCCAGCTCGCAGGGTACGAGCAGTACTTC
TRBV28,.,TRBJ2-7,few,CASSLPYRDLGYEQYF,TGTGCCAGCAGTTTGCCCTACAGGGACTTGGGGTACGAGCAGTACTTC
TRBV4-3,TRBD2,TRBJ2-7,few,CASSQDREGPYEQYF,TGCGCCAGCAGCCAAGATCGGGAGGGACCCTACGAGCAGTACTTC
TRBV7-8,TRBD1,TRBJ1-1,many,CASSLTGTGVTEAFF,TGTGCCAGCAGCTTAACCGGGACAGGGGTGACTGAAGCTTTCTTT
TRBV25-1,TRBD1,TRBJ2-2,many,CASREDREAGELFF,TGTGCCAGCAGAGAGGACAGGGAAGCCGGGGAGCTGTTTTTT
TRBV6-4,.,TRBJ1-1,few,CASSDGTRGTEAFF,TGTGCCAGCAGTGATGGGACCCGAGGCACTGAAGCTTTCTTT
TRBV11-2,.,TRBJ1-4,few,CASSPPNRGRPIF,TGTGCCAGCAGCCCGCCCAACCGGGGCAGGCCGATCTTT
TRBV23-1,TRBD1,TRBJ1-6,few,CARPQGSSYNSPLHF,TGCGCCCGACCACAGGGGAGCTCCTATAATTCACCCCTCCACTTT
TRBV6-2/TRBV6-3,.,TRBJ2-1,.,CASSSGGAYNEQFF,TGTGCCAGCAGTTCCGGGGGCGCCTACAATGAGCAGTTCTTC
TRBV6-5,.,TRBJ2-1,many,CASSYWGSSYNEQFF,TGTGCCAGCAGTTACTGGGGGAGCTCCTACAATGAGCAGTTCTTC
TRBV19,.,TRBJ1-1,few,CASTLGRATEAFF,TGTGCCAGTACCCTCGGGAGGGCCACTGAAGCTTTCTTT
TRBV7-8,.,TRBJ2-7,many,CASSLARHHTSYEQYF,TGTGCCAGCAGCTTAGCGCGACACCATACGTCCTACGAGCAGTACTTC
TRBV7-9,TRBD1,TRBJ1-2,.,CASSGDRDYGYTF,TGTGCCAGCAGCGGCGACAGGGACTATGGCTACACCTTC
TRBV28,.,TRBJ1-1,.,CASSFPRTDMNTEAFF,TGTGCCAGCAGTTTCCCTCGGACAGATATGAACACTGAAGCTTTCTTT
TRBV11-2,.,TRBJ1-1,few,CASSLGVGPGTEAFF,TGTGCCAGCAGCCTAGGGGTTGGGCCGGGGACTGAAGCTTTCTTT
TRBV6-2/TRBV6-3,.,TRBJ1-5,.,CASSYSRQYSNQPQHF,TGTGCCAGCAGTTACTCGAGGCAATATAGCAATCAGCCCCAGCATTTT
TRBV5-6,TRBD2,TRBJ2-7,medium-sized,CASSSLAGGHYEQYF,TGTGCCAGCAGCTCCCTAGCGGGGGGTCACTACGAGCAGTACTTC
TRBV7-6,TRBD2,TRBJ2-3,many,CASSLGLAGGPSTQYF,TGTGCCAGCAGCTTAGGACTAGCGGGGGGGCCATCTACGCAGTATTTT
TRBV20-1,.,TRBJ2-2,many,CSARGQARELFF,TGCAGTGCTAGAGGACAGGCGCGGGAGCTGTTTTTT
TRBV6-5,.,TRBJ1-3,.,CASRSPFDTSSGNTIYF,TGTGCCAGCAGGAGTCCCTTCGACACGAGCTCTGGAAACACCATATATTTT
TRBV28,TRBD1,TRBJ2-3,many,CASRLRDRGTDTQYF,TGTGCCAGCAGGCTCCGGGACAGGGGAACAGATACGCAGTATTTT
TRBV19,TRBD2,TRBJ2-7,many,CASSHSGGTYEQYF,TGTGCCAGTAGTCATAGCGGGGGGACCTACGAGCAGTACTTC
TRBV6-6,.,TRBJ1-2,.,CASSYGRGLDYGYTF,TGTGCCAGCAGTTACGGTCGAGGCCTCGACTATGGCTACACCTTC
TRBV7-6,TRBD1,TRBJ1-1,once,CASSSGRDRDYPNTEAFF,TGTGCTAGCAGCTCCGGTCGGGACAGGGATTATCCGAATACTGAAGCTTTCTTT
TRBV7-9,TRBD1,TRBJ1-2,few,CASSSKDRGRNYGYTF,TGTGCCAGCAGCTCTAAGGACAGGGGGCGCAACTATGGCTACACCTTC
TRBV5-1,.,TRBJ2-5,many,CASRPGDYLETQYF,TGCGCCAGCAGACCGGGGGATTATCTGGAGACCCAGTACTTC
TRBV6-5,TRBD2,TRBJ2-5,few,CASSYSSSGGIGETQYF,TGTGCCAGCAGTTACTCGTCGAGCGGGGGTATCGGAGAGACCCAGTACTTC
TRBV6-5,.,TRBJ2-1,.,CASSFVSPPSYNEQFF,TGTGCCAGCAGTTTCGTTTCCCCTCCCTCCTACAATGAGCAGTTCTTC
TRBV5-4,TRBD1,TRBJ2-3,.,CASSLVTGVTDTQYF,TGTGCCAGCAGCTTGGTGACAGGGGTCACAGATACGCAGTATTTT
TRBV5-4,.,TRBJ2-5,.,CASSLAGKETQYF,TGTGCCAGCAGCTTGGCCGGGAAAGAGACCCAGTACTTC
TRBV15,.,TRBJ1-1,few,CATSRDSVGAAAFF,TGTGCCACCAGCAGAGATAGCGTAGGGGCCGCAGCTTTCTTT
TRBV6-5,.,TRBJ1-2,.,CASSYAGLVYGYTF,TGTGCCAGCAGTTACGCAGGTTTGGTCTATGGCTACACCTTC